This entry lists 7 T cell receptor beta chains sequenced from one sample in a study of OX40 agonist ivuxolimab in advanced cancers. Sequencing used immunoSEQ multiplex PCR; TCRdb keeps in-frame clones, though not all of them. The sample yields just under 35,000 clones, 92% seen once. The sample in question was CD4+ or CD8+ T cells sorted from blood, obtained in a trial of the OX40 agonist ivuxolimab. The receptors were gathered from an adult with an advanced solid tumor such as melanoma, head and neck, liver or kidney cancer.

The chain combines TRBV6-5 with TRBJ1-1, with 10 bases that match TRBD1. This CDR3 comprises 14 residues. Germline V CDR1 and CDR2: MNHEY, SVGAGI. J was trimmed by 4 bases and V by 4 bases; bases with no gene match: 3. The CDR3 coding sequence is TGTGCCAGCAGTTTCAGGACAGGGGGCACTGAAGCTTTCTTT. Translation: CASSFRTGGTEAFF.

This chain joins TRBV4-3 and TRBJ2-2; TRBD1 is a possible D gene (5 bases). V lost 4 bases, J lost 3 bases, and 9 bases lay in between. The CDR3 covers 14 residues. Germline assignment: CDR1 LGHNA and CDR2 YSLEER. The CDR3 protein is CASSPRDYTGELFF. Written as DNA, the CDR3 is TGCGCCAGCAGCCCCAGGGATTACACCGGGGAGCTGTTTTTT.

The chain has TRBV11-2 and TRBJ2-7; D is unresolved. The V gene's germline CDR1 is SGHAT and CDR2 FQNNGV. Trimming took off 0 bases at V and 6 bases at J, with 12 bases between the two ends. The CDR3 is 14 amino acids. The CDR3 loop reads CASSLDPPSREQYF. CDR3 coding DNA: TGTGCCAGCAGCTTAGATCCGCCCAGTCGCGAGCAGTACTTC.

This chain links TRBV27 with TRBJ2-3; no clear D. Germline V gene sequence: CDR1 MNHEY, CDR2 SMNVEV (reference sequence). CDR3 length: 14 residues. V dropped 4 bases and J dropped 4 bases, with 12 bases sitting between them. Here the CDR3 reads CASSYGLLPDTQYF. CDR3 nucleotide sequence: TGTGCCAGCAGTTATGGGTTACTTCCAGATACGCAGTATTTT.

The CDR3: CASSLGLAGSYEQYF. CDR3 nucleotides: TGTGCCAGCAGTTTGGGACTAGCGGGTTCCTACGAGCAGTACTTC. This chain joins TRBV6-5 and TRBJ2-7; 12 bases map to TRBD2. The germline V gene has CDR1 MNHEY and CDR2 SVGAGI. Trimming cost V 4 bases and J 1 base; bases outside gene matches: 2. The CDR3 sequence is 15 residues long.

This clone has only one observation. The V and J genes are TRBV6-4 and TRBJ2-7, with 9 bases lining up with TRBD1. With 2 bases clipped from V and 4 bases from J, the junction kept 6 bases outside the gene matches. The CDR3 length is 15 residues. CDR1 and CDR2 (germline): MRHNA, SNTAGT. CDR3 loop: CASSDLTGGVYEQYF. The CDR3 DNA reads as TGTGCCAGCAGTGACCTGACAGGGGGAGTTTACGAGCAGTACTTC.

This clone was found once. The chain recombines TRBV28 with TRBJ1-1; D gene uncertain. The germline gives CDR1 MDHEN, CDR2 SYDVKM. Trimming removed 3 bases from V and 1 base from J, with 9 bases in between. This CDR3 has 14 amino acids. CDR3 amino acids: CASSFRPTNTEAFF. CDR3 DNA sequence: TGTGCCAGCAGTTTTAGACCGACGAACACTGAAGCTTTCTTT.